These T cell receptor beta chains were read from a single sample in a study of CD8+CD57+ T cells in acquired aplastic anemia. TCRdb reanalysed the reads using MiXCR and keeps one entry per CDR3 protein. The repertoire includes 180,000 or so distinct CDR3 sequences, less than 65% of them detected once, and more than 40% sits in the top ten. The sample comprised sorted CD4+, CD8+, or CD8+CD57+ T cells (not recorded which) from PBMCs. These receptors were obtained from a human donor with aplastic anemia. Both conserved end residues are part of each CDR3. Fields, in order: V gene, J gene, D gene, clone size, CDR3 DNA, CDR3 protein. The D gene is left open where the match is weak. Expanded clones get a size class; other rows say once, few or many, or leave the size out.

TRBV7-9	TRBJ2-7	.	.	TGTGCCAGCAGCCGAGACACCGAGCAGTACTTC	CASSRDTEQYF
TRBV20-1	TRBJ2-4	TRBD1	.	TGCAGTGCTCCAGGGGGAAGGAAGTTAGGCAAAAACATTCAGTACTTC	CSAPGGRKLGKNIQYF
TRBV15	TRBJ2-1	TRBD2	.	TGTGCCACCAGCAGAGCCTTCGGAGGGCTAGCGGGACTGAATGAGCAGTTCTTC	CATSRAFGGLAGLNEQFF
TRBV29-1	TRBJ1-1	.	.	TGCAGCGCTATGGACGCCTCGAACACTGAAGCTTTCTTT	CSAMDASNTEAFF
TRBV6-5	TRBJ2-1	.	.	TGCGCCAGCAATTACGGCAGGTACAATGAGCAGTTCTTC	CASNYGRYNEQFF
TRBV2	TRBJ1-2	.	.	TGTGCCAGCAGCGAACAGGTTGCCTACACCTTC	CASSEQVAYTF
TRBV7-6	TRBJ2-1	TRBD2	.	TGTGCCAGCAGCCAGACTAGCGGGAGTGCATCTACCTACAATGAGCAGTTCTTC	CASSQTSGSASTYNEQFF
TRBV10-2	TRBJ2-2	TRBD2	.	TGCGCCAGCCTAGGCGGGACTAGCGGGAGGGTCACCGGGGAGCTGTTTTTT	CASLGGTSGRVTGELFF
TRBV5-1	TRBJ2-7	.	.	TGCGCCAGCAACCCTGACTTCGGCGCGACCGGCGAGCAGTACTTC	CASNPDFGATGEQYF
TRBV29-1	TRBJ2-1	TRBD2	many	TGCAGCCTAGAAGTAGCGGGGGAGCAGTTCTTC	CSLEVAGEQFF
TRBV20-1	TRBJ2-7	.	.	TGCAGTGCTAGAGATCCGCAAGGTAACTACGAGCAGTACTTC	CSARDPQGNYEQYF
TRBV7-3	TRBJ2-5	.	.	TGTGCCAGCAGCGTGGGTCAGGGCCTGGGGGAGACCCAGTACTTC	CASSVGQGLGETQYF
TRBV7-2	TRBJ1-2	.	.	TGTGCCAGCAGCTTAGCGGGGGTTGTATACACCTTC	CASSLAGVVYTF
TRBV12-3/TRBV12-4	TRBJ1-5	TRBD1	few	TGTGCCAGCAGTTTGGGGGGACAGTATAGCAATCAGCCCCAGCATTTT	CASSLGGQYSNQPQHF
TRBV20-1	TRBJ2-5	TRBD2	.	TGCAGTGCTATTGAGGGAGGGCCTGGAGAGACCCAGTACTTC	CSAIEGGPGETQYF
TRBV20-1	TRBJ2-1	TRBD2	.	TGCAGTGCTCGGACTAGCGGGCCGAGCTCCTACAATGAGCAGTTCTTC	CSARTSGPSSYNEQFF
TRBV20-1	TRBJ2-7	.	.	TGCAGTGCTAGAGATCCCGCAGCCAGCTACGAGCAGTACTTC	CSARDPAASYEQYF
TRBV5-5	TRBJ2-7	.	.	TGTGCCAGCAGCCAATCAGGGAAACTGGACGAGCAGTACTTC	CASSQSGKLDEQYF
TRBV19	TRBJ2-1	.	once	TGTGCCAGTAGTGTCGGACCATTGAATGAGCAGTTCTTC	CASSVGPLNEQFF
TRBV12-3/TRBV12-4	TRBJ2-7	TRBD2	.	TGTGCCAGCAGTCAGAGCCAGCGCCCCGGGACTAGCGGGAGGTTCTACGAGCAGTACTTC	CASSQSQRPGTSGRFYEQYF
TRBV19	TRBJ1-2	.	many	TGTGCCAGTCTTCAGGGTATGAGCGGCTACACCTTC	CASLQGMSGYTF
TRBV29-1	TRBJ1-2	.	.	TGCAGCGTCGTGGTCTGGAATGGCTACACCTTC	CSVVVWNGYTF
TRBV29-1	TRBJ2-7	.	.	TGCAGCGCTGGGACCGTTACAGGGCCGTACGAGCAGTACTTC	CSAGTVTGPYEQYF
TRBV7-8	TRBJ1-4	.	.	TGTGCCAGCAGCCTTACATCCCCAAAAAAACTGTTTTTT	CASSLTSPKKLFF
TRBV3-1	TRBJ2-7	TRBD1	.	TGTGCCAGCAGGGGGACAGGGGGCATTTACGAGCAGTACTTC	CASRGTGGIYEQYF
TRBV20-1	TRBJ2-1	TRBD2	.	TGCAGTGCTAGATACTCTAGCGGGAGGGGAGCCTACAATGAGCAGTTCTTC	CSARYSSGRGAYNEQFF
TRBV12-3/TRBV12-4	TRBJ1-1	.	many	TGTGCCAGCAGTTTAGAGTGGTCCAGGGGGAACACTGAAGCTTTCTTT	CASSLEWSRGNTEAFF
TRBV20-1	TRBJ2-7	.	.	TGCAGTGCTAGGTTGGGCTACGAGCAGTACTTC	CSARLGYEQYF
TRBV24-1	TRBJ2-3	TRBD2	few	TGTGCCACCAGTGATCGTACTAGCGGGAGTGCAGATACGCAGTATTTT	CATSDRTSGSADTQYF
TRBV7-6	TRBJ1-1	TRBD1	.	TGTGCCAGCAGCTCAGAGGACAGGACTGAAGCTTTCTTT	CASSSEDRTEAFF
TRBV29-1	TRBJ1-4	.	.	TGCAGCGCCGAGGGCAGGGCCAGGGGAAAACTGTTTTTT	CSAEGRARGKLFF
TRBV5-6	TRBJ1-5	.	many	TGTGCCAGCAGCTTGGGCAAAAGCAATCAGCCCCAGCATTTT	CASSLGKSNQPQHF
TRBV15	TRBJ1-1	.	few	TGTGCCACCAGCAGAGAGGGACGGTCGGGCACTGAAGCTTTCTTT	CATSREGRSGTEAFF
TRBV19	TRBJ1-4	TRBD1	.	TGTGCCAGTAGTGTAACAGGGGAGATTAATGAAAAACTGTTTTTT	CASSVTGEINEKLFF
TRBV6-5	TRBJ1-2	.	.	TGTGCCAGCAGTTATTCCACGTCCGGAAGCTACTATGGCTACACCTTC	CASSYSTSGSYYGYTF
TRBV20-1	TRBJ2-3	TRBD2	few	TGCAGTGCTAGAGGGACTAGCGGCACAGATACGCAGTATTTT	CSARGTSGTDTQYF
TRBV7-8	TRBJ2-3	TRBD1	few	TGTGCCAGCAGCTTAATCGATATGGGCAGGGGGAGTGATACGCAGTATTTT	CASSLIDMGRGSDTQYF
TRBV15	TRBJ2-2	TRBD2	.	TGTGCCACCAGCAGAGAAGGGACTAGTGGCACCGGGGAGCTGTTTTTT	CATSREGTSGTGELFF
TRBV2	TRBJ2-5	.	.	TGTGCCAGCCGCAGCGAAGCTAAGGGGACCCAGTACTTC	CASRSEAKGTQYF
TRBV2	TRBJ1-1	.	.	TGTGCCAGCAGTGTCGGAGGGACGAACACTGAAGCTTTCTTT	CASSVGGTNTEAFF
TRBV20-1	TRBJ2-5	TRBD2	.	TGCAGTGCTAGAGATGTAATAGCGGGGGAGACCCAGTACTTC	CSARDVIAGETQYF
TRBV7-8	TRBJ2-7	.	.	TGTGCCAGCAGCATGATCGGGGGGCACGAGCTGTACTTC	CASSMIGGHELYF
TRBV5-1	TRBJ2-3	TRBD2	once	TGCGCCAGCAGCTTGGGTAGCGGGGGGGTACATACGCAGTATTTT	CASSLGSGGVHTQYF
TRBV19	TRBJ1-6	.	few	TGTGCCAGTACCCCGGGGGGGTTCTCCTATAATTCACCCCTCCACTTT	CASTPGGFSYNSPLHF
TRBV6-1	TRBJ2-3	.	.	TGTGCCAGCACCTATAGGGCAGGGACGAGCACAGATACGCAGTATTTT	CASTYRAGTSTDTQYF
TRBV5-1	TRBJ2-7	.	.	TGCGCCAGCAGCCGTACCCTATCCTACGAGCAGTACTTC	CASSRTLSYEQYF
TRBV20-1	TRBJ2-3	TRBD2	.	TGCAGTGCTAGACCTATAGCGGGCCCAAGCACAGATACGCAGTATTTT	CSARPIAGPSTDTQYF
TRBV20-1	TRBJ1-1	.	.	TGCAGTGCCGGGTCACAGGGTTGGGACACTGAAGCTTTCTTT	CSAGSQGWDTEAFF
TRBV29-1	TRBJ2-5	TRBD1	.	TGCAGCGTTGAATGGGACAGGGTAGGGGAGACCCAGTACTTC	CSVEWDRVGETQYF
TRBV2	TRBJ2-2	.	few	TGTGCCAGCAGGCTTGGCGACACCGGGGAGCTGTTTTTT	CASRLGDTGELFF
TRBV7-2	TRBJ1-6	TRBD1	.	TGTGCCAGCAGCCCTAGGACAGGGTTAATAGGTTCACCCCTCCACTTT	CASSPRTGLIGSPLHF
TRBV2	TRBJ1-2	TRBD1	few	TGTGCCAGCAGTGTGAGGGACAGCCCCAACTATGGCTACACCTTC	CASSVRDSPNYGYTF
TRBV7-2	TRBJ1-4	.	many	TGTGCCAGCAGCTTGGGTCCCGGTCGGGCTGCTAATGAAAAACTGTTTTTT	CASSLGPGRAANEKLFF
TRBV20-1	TRBJ2-1	.	.	TGCAGTGCTAGGGCTATCAATGAGCAGTTCTTC	CSARAINEQFF
TRBV10-3	TRBJ1-1	.	.	TGTGCCATCAGGGGGGAGGGGATCACTGAAGCTTTCTTT	CAIRGEGITEAFF